This T cell receptor (beta chain) derives from a study of CD8 T cells in ankylosing spondylitis. The CDR3 totals 15 residues. V shed 3 bases, J shed 2 bases, and the junction held 3 bases outside the gene matches. Study conclusions and caveats: Within ankylosing spondylitis blood, a TCR beta motif made up of eight or nine highly homologous variants appeared to be characteristic. In synovial fluid and blood from reactive arthritis, some motif variants were previously reported. Researchers report that disease-linked clones proved CD8+ and relatively rare in peripheral blood.

This clonotype was counted at least ten times. Its antigen is still unknown. TCRdb ran MiXCR on the 5' RACE reads and lists one entry per CDR3 protein. This table has roughly 440,000 distinct CDR3 sequences, about 15% appearing once. The source material was blood, either unsorted or a sorted T cell fraction (not recorded which). The V call is TRBV12-3 or TRBV12-4, the J call TRBJ2-4; 8 nucleotides line up with TRBD1. This sequence was found in a male donor with ankylosing spondylitis. DNA of the CDR3: TGTGCCAGCAGTTTGACAGGGGCACCCAAAAACATTCAGTACTTC. Translating gives CASSLTGAPKNIQYF.